This T cell receptor beta chain stems from a study of beta chain features in type 1 diabetes. Overall study results and limits: Shortening that was moderate but significant affected the TCRB CDR3s of Type 1 diabetes patients in all four CD4+ subsets. Researchers could not determine here whether HLA type influences TCRB rearrangement. It was among patients, rather than healthy donors, that naive, central memory and Treg TCRB repertoires appeared more similar.

Investigators reverse transcribed all isolated RNA, so they sequenced expressed TCRB transcripts. Naive, central memory and regulatory T cell samples averaged approximately 3.6 million immunoSEQ reads each. Sequencing used immunoSEQ multiplex PCR; TCRdb keeps in-frame clones, though not all of them. The table has a few hundred thousand clones, about a tenth seen once. The trim removed 5 bases at V and 10 bases at J, leaving 6 bases unmatched. In germline, CDR1 is LNHDA, CDR2 SQIVND (reference sequence). CDR3 size: 14 residues. This clone was seen more than once but under ten times. Its cognate antigen is unknown.

The chain combines TRBV19 with TRBJ1-6, with 9 bases identical to TRBD1. The receptor was derived from a man aged 25-45 years with type 1 diabetes. Sequencing input: naive CD4+ T cells from blood. DNA for the CDR3: TGTGCCAGTAGTGTGGGACAGGGAGTCTCACCCCTCCACTTT. Protein: CASSVGQGVSPLHF. The full variable domain, rest sourced from reference TRBV19 and TRBJ1-6, is DGGITQSPKYLFRKEGQNVTLSCEQNLNHDAMYWYRQDPGQGLRLIYYSQIVNDFQKGDIAEGYSVSREKKESFPLTVTSAQKNPTAFYLCASSVGQGVSPLHFGNGTRLTVT.